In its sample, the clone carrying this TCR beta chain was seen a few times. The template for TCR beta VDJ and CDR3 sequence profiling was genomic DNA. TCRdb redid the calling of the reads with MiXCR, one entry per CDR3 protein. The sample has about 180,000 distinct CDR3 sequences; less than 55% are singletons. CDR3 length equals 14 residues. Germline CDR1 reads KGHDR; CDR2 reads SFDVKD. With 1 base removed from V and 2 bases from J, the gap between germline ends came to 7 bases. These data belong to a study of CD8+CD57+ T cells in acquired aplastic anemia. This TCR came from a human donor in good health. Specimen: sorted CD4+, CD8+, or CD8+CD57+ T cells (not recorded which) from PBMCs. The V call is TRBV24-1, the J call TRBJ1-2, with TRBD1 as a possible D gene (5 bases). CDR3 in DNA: TGTGCCACCAGTGATTTAGGACACAACTATGGCTACACCTTC. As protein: CATSDLGHNYGYTF.